This TCR beta chain was recovered during a study of blood T cell repertoires in COVID-19. Germline loops: CDR1 SNHLY, CDR2 FYNNEI. V was clipped by 8 bases and J by 0 bases, with 5 bases between them. This CDR3 contains 13 residues. In the study's own analysis: Scientists estimated how many nucleated cells there were by amplifying reference gene primers. TCRdb's table, derived via immunoSEQ multiplex PCR, lists solely in-frame clones and lacks some. The V and J calls and the clone size are those of that table, but D and trimming were determined from the DNA. This sample has almost 300,000 clones, with just under 90% found just once.

This sequence was found in a woman in her 30s with COVID-19, enrolled during active disease. The sequencing input was peripheral blood. V and J are TRBV2 and TRBJ2-6; D gene uncertain. The CDR3 reads CASDTSGANVLTF. The CDR3 nucleotides are TGTGCCAGCGACACCTCTGGGGCCAACGTCCTGACTTTC. Based on the CDR3 plus reference TRBV2 and TRBJ2-6, the full variable domain is EPEVTQTPSHQVTQMGQEVILRCVPISNHLYFYWYRQILGQKVEFLVSFYNNEISEKSEIFDDQFSVERPDGSNFTLKIRSTKLEDSAMYFCASDTSGANVLTFGAGSRLTVL.